This T cell receptor beta chain was documented in a study of blood T cell repertoires in COVID-19. Study context: Samples taken during acute and convalescent COVID-19 were collected in the United States, Italy and Spain. From T cells, B-cell-depleted T cells, or PBMCs came the material, which was cDNA or gDNA.

TCRdb's copy holds only in-frame clones and misses some; the assay was immunoSEQ multiplex PCR. The sample lists about 170,000 clones; roughly 90% were seen once. Participant age was roughly 18 to 95 years, and participants resided in about 25 US areas. Cohort assignment relied on participant-reported clinical history. Germline CDR1 KGHSH, CDR2 LQKENI. V lost 3 bases, J lost 6 bases, and 15 bases lay in between. This CDR3 contains 15 residues. What was sequenced was PBMCs or T cells enriched from blood (not recorded which). The TCR comes from a human donor with acute COVID-19. The donor label of this sample is uncertain. The chain joins TRBV18 to TRBJ1-5; possibly TRBD1 for D (5 bases). CDR3 residues: CASSPDGGAGQPQHF. CDR3 nucleotide sequence: TGTGCCAGCTCACCTGACGGGGGAGCGGGTCAGCCCCAGCATTTT.